This entry lists 7 T cell receptor beta chains sequenced from one sample in a study of shared clonotypes between healthy human individuals (dated by TCRdb to the early 2020s). Library construction relied on the immunoSEQ multiplex PCR assay. The table comes from immuneACCESS by way of TCRdb, which keeps in-frame sequences with V and J called. Part of the clones is missing from these tables; in studies checked, under half for an unresolved V gene and the rest for unknown reasons. This sample lists approximately 710,000 clones; 90% were detected once. Of the sample, 34% is held by the ten largest clones. Specimen: memory CD8+ T cells from PBMCs. The cell subset or site label, read with the paper, signifies: CD45RO+ cells pooled with CCR7-negative TemRA cells. These TCRs come from a man aged 18 to 35 in good health. Some clones in this sample may be carry-over from other donors' samples.

DNA for the CDR3: TGTGCTAGTGGTTCAGGACCGTCCTACAATGAGCAGTTCTTC. Residues: CASGSGPSYNEQFF. The rearrangement uses TRBV12-5 and TRBJ2-1; D unresolved. Per germline, CDR1 LGHNT and CDR2 FRNRAP. V lost 4 bases, J lost 1 base, and 8 bases lay in between. The CDR3 is 14 residues long.

This chain connects TRBV7-9 to TRBJ2-3, with D hard to call. The CDR3 runs 16 residues. Trimming shortened V by 5 bases and J by 0 bases, and 15 bases separated the two germline ends. The V gene's germline CDR1 is SEHNR and CDR2 FQNEAQ (reference sequence). CDR3 sequence reads: CASSPRIAASTDTQYF. In DNA, the CDR3 is TGTGCCAGCAGCCCGAGGATTGCGGCTAGCACAGATACGCAGTATTTT.

The rearrangement uses TRBV9 and TRBJ2-2; D gene unclear. Between the trimmed V and J ends, which lost 2 bases and 6 bases, there was a span of 8 bases. CDR1 SGDLS and CDR2 YYNGEE come from the germline V gene. There are 13 residues in the CDR3. DNA of the CDR3: TGTGCCAGCAGCGTCCCAAGGTCCGGGGAGCTGTTTTTT. Its translation is CASSVPRSGELFF.

V and J are TRBV11-2 and TRBJ2-7; 10 bases are a match to TRBD2. CDR1 and CDR2 from the germline V gene are SGHAT and FQNNGV. The V gene end was trimmed by 5 bases and the J gene end by 3 bases; junction bases not matched to a gene: 7. The CDR3 consists of 15 residues. The CDR3 nucleotides read TGTGCCAGCAGCCAGCTAGCGGGAGAGTTCTACGAGCAGTACTTC. Its protein product is CASSQLAGEFYEQYF. Together with reference TRBV11-2 and TRBJ2-7, the CDR3 gives the full variable domain: EAGVAQSPRYKIIEKRQSVAFWCNPISGHATLYWYQQILGQGPKLLIQFQNNGVVDDSQLPKDRFSAERLKGVDSTLKIQPAKLEDSAVYLCASSQLAGEFYEQYFGPGTRLTVT.

On this clone itself: The identical CDR3 is also encoded by other nucleotide sequences in the sample. V gene TRBV4-1 combines with J gene TRBJ2-5; perhaps D is TRBD1 or TRBD2 (6 bases each). The ends were cut back, 0 bases at V and 5 bases at J, with 13 bases in the middle. Germline values: CDR1 MGHRA, CDR2 YSYEKL. This CDR3 has 15 amino acids. CDR3 sequence: CASSQDRGLGETQYF. Here the CDR3 DNA reads TGCGCCAGCAGCCAAGACCGGGGGCTGGGGGAGACCCAGTACTTC.

The rearrangement joins TRBV7-3 to TRBJ2-7; maybe TRBD2 (6 bases). The germline V and J ends were trimmed by 4 bases and 0 bases, with 19 bases remaining between them. Germline CDR1 SGHTA, CDR2 FQGTGA. The CDR3 loop spans 17 amino acids. The CDR3 sequence is CASSSTPGTESSYEQYF. The DNA of the CDR3 is TGTGCCAGCAGCTCTACCCCCGGGACTGAGAGCTCCTACGAGCAGTACTTC.

In nucleotides, the CDR3 is TGTGCCAGCAGTCCGGGACAGGGAACTTTCTTT. Translated, it gives CASSPGQGTFF. This sequence joins TRBV6-5 and TRBJ1-1; 9 nucleotides align to TRBD1. J lost 12 bases, V lost 5 bases, and 4 bases had no gene match. Germline V gene sequence: CDR1 MNHEY, CDR2 SVGAGI. The CDR3 length is 11 residues.